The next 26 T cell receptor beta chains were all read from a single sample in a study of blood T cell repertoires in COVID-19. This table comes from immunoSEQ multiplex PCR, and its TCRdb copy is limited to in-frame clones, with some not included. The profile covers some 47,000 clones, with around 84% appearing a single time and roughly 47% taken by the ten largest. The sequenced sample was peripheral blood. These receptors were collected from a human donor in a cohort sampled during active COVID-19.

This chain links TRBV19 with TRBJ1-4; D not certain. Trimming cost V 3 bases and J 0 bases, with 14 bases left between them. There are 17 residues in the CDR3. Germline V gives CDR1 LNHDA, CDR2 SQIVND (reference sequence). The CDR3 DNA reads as TGTGCCAGTAGTATCCGCGAGGGAACAGCAACTAATGAAAAACTGTTTTTT. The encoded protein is CASSIREGTATNEKLFF.

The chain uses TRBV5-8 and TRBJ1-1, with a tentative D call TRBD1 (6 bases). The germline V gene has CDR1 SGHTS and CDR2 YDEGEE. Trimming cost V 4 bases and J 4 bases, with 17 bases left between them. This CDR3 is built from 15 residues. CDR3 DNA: TGTGCCAGCAGCCCAGTCTGGGGGCGTAGCACTGAAGCTTTCTTT. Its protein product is CASSPVWGRSTEAFF.

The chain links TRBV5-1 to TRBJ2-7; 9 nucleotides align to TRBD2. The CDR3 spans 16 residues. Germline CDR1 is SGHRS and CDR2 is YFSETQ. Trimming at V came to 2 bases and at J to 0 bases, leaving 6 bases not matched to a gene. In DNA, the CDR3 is TGCGCCAGCAGCTTTATTAGCGGGGGTCCCTCCTACGAGCAGTACTTC. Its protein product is CASSFISGGPSYEQYF.

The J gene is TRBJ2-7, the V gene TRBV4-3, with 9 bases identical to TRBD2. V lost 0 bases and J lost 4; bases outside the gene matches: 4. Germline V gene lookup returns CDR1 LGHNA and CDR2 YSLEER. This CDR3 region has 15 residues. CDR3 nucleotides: TGCGCCAGCAGCCAAGATTCCAGCGGGGGGTACGAGCAGTACTTC. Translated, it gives CASSQDSSGGYEQYF.

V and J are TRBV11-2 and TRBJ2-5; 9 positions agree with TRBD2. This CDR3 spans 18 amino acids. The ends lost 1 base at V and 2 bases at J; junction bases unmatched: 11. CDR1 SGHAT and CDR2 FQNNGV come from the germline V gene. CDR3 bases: TGTGCCAGCAGCTTAGTCGGTAGCGGGGGCATCGTACAAGAGACCCAGTACTTC. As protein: CASSLVGSGGIVQETQYF.

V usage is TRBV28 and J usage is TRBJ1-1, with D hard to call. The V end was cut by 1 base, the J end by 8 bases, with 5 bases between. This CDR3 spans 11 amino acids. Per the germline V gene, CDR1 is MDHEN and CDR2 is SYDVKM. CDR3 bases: TGTGCCAGCAGTTTATCGCAGGAAGCTTTCTTT. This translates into CASSLSQEAFF.

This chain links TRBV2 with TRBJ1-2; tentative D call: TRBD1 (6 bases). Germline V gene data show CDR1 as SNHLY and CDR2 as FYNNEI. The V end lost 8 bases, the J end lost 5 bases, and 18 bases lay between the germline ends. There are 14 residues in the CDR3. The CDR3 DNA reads TGTGCCAGCGCCCGGGGGGCACTTAGTTATGGCTACACCTTC. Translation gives CASARGALSYGYTF.

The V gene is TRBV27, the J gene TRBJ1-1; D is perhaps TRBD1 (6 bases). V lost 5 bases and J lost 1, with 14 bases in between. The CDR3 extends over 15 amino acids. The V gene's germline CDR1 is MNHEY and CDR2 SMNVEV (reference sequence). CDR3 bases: TGTGCCAGCAGTCCGCTGGGACAATCGAACACTGAAGCTTTCTTT. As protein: CASSPLGQSNTEAFF.

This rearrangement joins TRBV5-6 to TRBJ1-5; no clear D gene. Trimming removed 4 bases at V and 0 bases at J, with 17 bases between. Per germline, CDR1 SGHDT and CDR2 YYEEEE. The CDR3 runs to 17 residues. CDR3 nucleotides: TGTGCCAGCAGCCGACTATCACAAACTGATAGCAATCAGCCCCAGCATTTT. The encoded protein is CASSRLSQTDSNQPQHF.

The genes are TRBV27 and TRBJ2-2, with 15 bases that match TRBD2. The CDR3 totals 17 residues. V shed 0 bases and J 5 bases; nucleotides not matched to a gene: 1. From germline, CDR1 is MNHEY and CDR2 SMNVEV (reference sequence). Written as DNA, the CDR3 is TGTGCCAGCAGTTTATCGGGACTAGCGGGGGGTACCGGGGAGCTGTTTTTT. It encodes CASSLSGLAGGTGELFF.

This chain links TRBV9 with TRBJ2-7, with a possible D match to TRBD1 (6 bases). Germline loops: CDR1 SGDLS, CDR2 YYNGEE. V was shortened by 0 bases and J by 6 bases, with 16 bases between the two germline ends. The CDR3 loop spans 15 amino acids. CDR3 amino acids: CASSVASGEGSEQYF. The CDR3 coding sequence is TGTGCCAGCAGCGTAGCGTCAGGGGAAGGATCCGAGCAGTACTTC. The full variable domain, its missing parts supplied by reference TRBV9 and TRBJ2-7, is DSGVTQTPKHLITATGQRVTLRCSPRSGDLSVYWYQQSLDQGLQFLIQYYNGEERAKGNILERFSAQQFPDLHSELNLSSLELGDSALYFCASSVASGEGSEQYFGPGTRLTVT.

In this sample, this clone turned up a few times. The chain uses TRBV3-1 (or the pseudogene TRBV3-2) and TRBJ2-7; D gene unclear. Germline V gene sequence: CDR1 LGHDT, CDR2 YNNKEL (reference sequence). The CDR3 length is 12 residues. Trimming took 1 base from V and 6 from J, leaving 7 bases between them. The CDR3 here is CASSQAATEQYF. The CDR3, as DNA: TGTGCCAGCAGCCAAGCTGCTACCGAGCAGTACTTC.

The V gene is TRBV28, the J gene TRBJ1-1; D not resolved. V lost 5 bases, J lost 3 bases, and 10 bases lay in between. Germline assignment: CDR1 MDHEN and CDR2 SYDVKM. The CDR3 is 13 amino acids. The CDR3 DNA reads TGTGCCAGCAGTACTACATCGGACACTGAAGCTTTCTTT. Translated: CASSTTSDTEAFF.

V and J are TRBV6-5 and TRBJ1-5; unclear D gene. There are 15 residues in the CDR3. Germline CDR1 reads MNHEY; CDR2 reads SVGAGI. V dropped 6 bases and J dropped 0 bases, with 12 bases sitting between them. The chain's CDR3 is CASRLSHYSNQPQHF. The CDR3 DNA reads TGTGCCAGCAGACTAAGTCACTATAGCAATCAGCCCCAGCATTTT.

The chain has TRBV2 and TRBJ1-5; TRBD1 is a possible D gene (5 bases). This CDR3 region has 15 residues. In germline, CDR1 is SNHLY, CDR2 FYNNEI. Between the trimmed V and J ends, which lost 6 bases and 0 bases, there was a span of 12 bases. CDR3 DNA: TGTGCCAGCAGGGACATCGAGATTAGCAATCAGCCCCAGCATTTT. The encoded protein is CASRDIEISNQPQHF.

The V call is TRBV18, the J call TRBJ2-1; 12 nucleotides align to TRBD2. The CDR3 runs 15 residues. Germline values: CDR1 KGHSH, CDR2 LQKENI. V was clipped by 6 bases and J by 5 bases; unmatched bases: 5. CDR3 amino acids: CASSIGLAGHNEQFF. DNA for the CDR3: TGTGCCAGCTCTATAGGACTAGCGGGGCACAATGAGCAGTTCTTC.

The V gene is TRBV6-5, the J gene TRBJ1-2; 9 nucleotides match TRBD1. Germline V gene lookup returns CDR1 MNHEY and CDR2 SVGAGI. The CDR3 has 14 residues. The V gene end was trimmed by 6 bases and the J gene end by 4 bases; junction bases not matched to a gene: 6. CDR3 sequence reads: CASSRDRAPYGYTF. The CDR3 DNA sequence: TGTGCCAGCAGCAGGGACAGGGCCCCCTATGGCTACACCTTC.

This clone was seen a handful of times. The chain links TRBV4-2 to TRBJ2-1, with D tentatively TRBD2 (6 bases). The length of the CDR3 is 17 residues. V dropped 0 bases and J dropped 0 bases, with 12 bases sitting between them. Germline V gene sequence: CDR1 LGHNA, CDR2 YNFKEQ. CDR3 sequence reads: CASSQDLGSGSYNEQFF. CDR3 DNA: TGTGCCAGCAGCCAAGATCTGGGTAGCGGCTCCTACAATGAGCAGTTCTTC.

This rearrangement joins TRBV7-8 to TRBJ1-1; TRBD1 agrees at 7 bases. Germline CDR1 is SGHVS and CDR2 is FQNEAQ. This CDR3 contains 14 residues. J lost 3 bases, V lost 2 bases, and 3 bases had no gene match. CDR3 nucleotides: TGTGCCAGCAGCTTACCCCAGGGGGACACTGAAGCTTTCTTT. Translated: CASSLPQGDTEAFF.

The CDR3 nucleotides read TGTGCCAGCAGCTTAGAGGCTGGTTCCGCGCCGGGACTACCTGAGAATGAGCAGTTCTTC. Its translation is CASSLEAGSAPGLPENEQFF. This chain uses TRBV11-2 with TRBJ2-1; 7 nucleotides agree with TRBD2. Unmatched junction bases numbered 21, after V lost 0 bases and J lost 7 bases. Germline V gene lookup returns CDR1 SGHAT and CDR2 FQNNGV. The CDR3 extends over 20 amino acids.

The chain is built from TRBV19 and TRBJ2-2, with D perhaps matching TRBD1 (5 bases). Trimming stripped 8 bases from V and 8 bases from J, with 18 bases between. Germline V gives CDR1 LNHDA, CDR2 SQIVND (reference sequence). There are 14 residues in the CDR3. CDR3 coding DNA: TGTGCCAGTCTCGGTGGTAGGGGTAATGGGGAGCTGTTTTTT. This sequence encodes CASLGGRGNGELFF.

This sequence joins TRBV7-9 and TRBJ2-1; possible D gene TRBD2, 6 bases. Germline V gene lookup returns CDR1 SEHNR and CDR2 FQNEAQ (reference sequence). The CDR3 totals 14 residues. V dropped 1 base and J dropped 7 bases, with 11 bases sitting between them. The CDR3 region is CASSLGGVWNEQFF. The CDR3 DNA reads TGTGCCAGCAGCTTAGGCGGGGTTTGGAATGAGCAGTTCTTC.

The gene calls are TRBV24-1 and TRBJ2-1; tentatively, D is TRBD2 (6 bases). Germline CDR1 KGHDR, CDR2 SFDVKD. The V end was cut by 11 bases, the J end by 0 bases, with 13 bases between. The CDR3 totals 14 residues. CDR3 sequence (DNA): TGTGCCATTAGCGGCCTTAGCTCCTACAATGAGCAGTTCTTC. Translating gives CAISGLSSYNEQFF.

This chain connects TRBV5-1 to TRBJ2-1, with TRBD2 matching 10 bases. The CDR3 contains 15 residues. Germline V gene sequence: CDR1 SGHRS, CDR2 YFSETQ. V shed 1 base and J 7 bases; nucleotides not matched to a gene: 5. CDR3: CASSLSLAGVNEQFF. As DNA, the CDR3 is TGCGCCAGCAGCTTGAGTCTAGCGGGGGTTAATGAGCAGTTCTTC.

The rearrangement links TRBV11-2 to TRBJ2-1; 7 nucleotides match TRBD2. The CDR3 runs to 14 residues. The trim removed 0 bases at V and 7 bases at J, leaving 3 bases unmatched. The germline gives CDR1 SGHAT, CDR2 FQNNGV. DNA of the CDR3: TGTGCCAGCAGCTTAGATGGCGGGGGAAATGAGCAGTTCTTC. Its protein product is CASSLDGGGNEQFF.

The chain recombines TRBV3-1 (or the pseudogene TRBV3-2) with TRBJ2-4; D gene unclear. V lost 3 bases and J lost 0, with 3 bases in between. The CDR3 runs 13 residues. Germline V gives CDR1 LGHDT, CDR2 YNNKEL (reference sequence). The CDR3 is CASSHLAKNIQYF. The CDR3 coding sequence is TGTGCCAGCAGCCACTTAGCCAAAAACATTCAGTACTTC.